This T cell receptor (beta chain) was captured by sequencing in a study of cytomegalovirus exposure and HLA in healthy donors. Regarding the study as a whole: TCR beta V- and J-gene trimming was later associated with a missense DCLRE1C variant. In vitro work confirmed that a few CMV-associated chains recognize CMV antigens. Among TCR beta chains of equal frequency, HLA-associated ones were more clonally expanded in a later analysis.

About this clone: Antigen unknown.

The germline gives CDR1 SGHRS, CDR2 YFSETQ. The CDR3 consists of 14 residues. V gave up 2 bases and J gave up 1 base, with 9 bases separating them. Both 60 Vbeta primers and 13 Jbeta primers went into the PCR. Clones were read by immunoSEQ multiplex PCR, and TCRdb kept only the in-frame ones, dropping some. The sample carries around 85,000 clones, roughly 70% recorded once. The sample consisted of PBMCs. The genes are TRBV5-1 and TRBJ1-2; D not certain. This TCR was recovered from a man aged 25 to 45 in good health and CMV-seropositive. DNA for the CDR3: TGCGCCAGCAGCTTAACAGCTGATAACTATGGCTACACCTTC. Encoded protein: CASSLTADNYGYTF. The full variable domain, its missing parts supplied by reference TRBV5-1 and TRBJ1-2, is KAGVTQTPRYLIKTRGQQVTLSCSPISGHRSVSWYQQTPGQGLQFLFEYFSETQRNKGNFPGRFSGRQFSNSRSEMNVSTLELGDSALYLCASSLTADNYGYTFGSGTRLTVV.